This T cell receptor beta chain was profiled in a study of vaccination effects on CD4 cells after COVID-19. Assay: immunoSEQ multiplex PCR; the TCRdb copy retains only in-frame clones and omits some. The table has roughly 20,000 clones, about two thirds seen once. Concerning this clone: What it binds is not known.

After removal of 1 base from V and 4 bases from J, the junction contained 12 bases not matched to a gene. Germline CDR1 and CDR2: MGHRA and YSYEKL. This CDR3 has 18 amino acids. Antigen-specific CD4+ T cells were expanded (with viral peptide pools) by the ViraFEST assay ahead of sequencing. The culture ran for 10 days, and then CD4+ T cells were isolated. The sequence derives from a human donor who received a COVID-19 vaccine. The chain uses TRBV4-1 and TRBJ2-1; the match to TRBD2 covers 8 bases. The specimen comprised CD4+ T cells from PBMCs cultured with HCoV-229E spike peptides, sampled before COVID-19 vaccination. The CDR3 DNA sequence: TGCGCCAGCAGCCAAGTAGACATGGGACTAGTAGGTTACAATGAGCAGTTCTTC. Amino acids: CASSQVDMGLVGYNEQFF.